One and the same sample provided the 16 T cell receptor beta chains below, sequenced in a study of shared clonotypes between healthy human individuals. Assay: immunoSEQ multiplex PCR; the TCRdb copy retains only in-frame clones and omits some. The sample lists more than 2 million clones; around 95% were seen once. Sequenced material: naive CD4+ T cells sorted from blood. Described subset: CD45RA+ positively selected. The receptors here all came from a man aged 18 to 29 in good health.

This clone has just one count. The gene calls are TRBV5-1 and TRBJ2-1; 16 bases agree with TRBD2. The CDR3 extends over 18 amino acids. Germline V gene lookup returns CDR1 SGHRS and CDR2 YFSETQ. Unmatched junction bases numbered 9, after V lost 3 bases and J lost 6 bases. The CDR3 reads CASSYASGTSGRVNEQFF. Here the CDR3 DNA reads TGCGCCAGCAGCTACGCATCTGGGACTAGCGGGAGGGTCAATGAGCAGTTCTTC.

The chain employs TRBV5-6 and TRBJ1-2; D is undetermined. This CDR3 is built from 14 residues. The germline V and J ends were trimmed by 4 bases and 0 bases, with 10 bases remaining between them. Germline V CDR1 and CDR2: SGHDT, YYEEEE. The CDR3, as DNA: TGTGCCAGCAGCCGACCCGGGACTAACTATGGCTACACCTTC. Its translation is CASSRPGTNYGYTF.

The V gene is TRBV18, the J gene TRBJ1-2; D possibly corresponds to TRBD1 (5 bases). Germline V gene sequence: CDR1 KGHSH, CDR2 LQKENI. Deletions cut 5 bases from V and 4 bases from J, with 20 bases between. The length of the CDR3 is 16 residues. CDR3 loop: CASSSTPGEGTYGYTF. The CDR3 DNA reads as TGTGCCAGCTCATCTACCCCCGGGGAGGGGACCTATGGCTACACCTTC.

This chain joins TRBV6-1 and TRBJ1-6; 7 bases agree with TRBD1. Germline V gene sequence: CDR1 MNHNS, CDR2 SASEGT. V lost 6 bases and J lost 7; bases outside the gene matches: 9. This CDR3 is 15 amino acids long. Here the CDR3 DNA reads TGTGCCAGCAGACCTTCCGGGACAGCGAATTCACCCCTCCACTTT. Amino acids: CASRPSGTANSPLHF.

V and J are TRBV9 and TRBJ2-7; 12 nucleotides align to TRBD2. The CDR3 contains 15 residues. Germline V gene data show CDR1 as SGDLS and CDR2 as YYNGEE. J was trimmed by 2 bases and V by 4 bases; bases with no gene match: 4. The CDR3 DNA follows: TGTGCCAGCAGCCCCCGGACTAGCGGGACCTACGAGCAGTACTTC. This encodes CASSPRTSGTYEQYF.

The V call is TRBV7-2, the J call TRBJ2-7, with 8 bases lining up with TRBD1. Unmatched junction bases numbered 4, after V lost 7 bases and J lost 2 bases. CDR1 is SGHTA, CDR2 FQGNSA, per germline. The CDR3 covers 13 residues. In DNA, the CDR3 is TGTGCCAGCAAGACAGGGGCTACCTACGAGCAGTACTTC. Residues: CASKTGATYEQYF.

The chain recombines TRBV11-2 with TRBJ1-5, with D unclear. The CDR3 length is 14 residues. V lost 5 bases to trimming and J lost 3 bases, with 11 bases between them. Germline CDR1 SGHAT, CDR2 FQNNGV. The CDR3 DNA follows: TGTGCCAGCAGCGCACAGAGTAACAATCAGCCCCAGCATTTT. As protein: CASSAQSNNQPQHF.

The chain uses TRBV10-3 and TRBJ2-1; 10 bases map to TRBD2. After removal of 2 bases from V and 7 bases from J, the junction contained 11 bases not matched to a gene. Germline CDR1 reads ENHRY; CDR2 reads SYGVKD. The CDR3 extends over 17 amino acids. The CDR3 loop is CAISESSGLAVGNEQFF. In DNA form, the CDR3 reads TGTGCCATCAGTGAGAGCAGCGGACTAGCGGTCGGGAATGAGCAGTTCTTC.

The chain uses TRBV28 and TRBJ1-4, with 8 bases lining up with TRBD1. The CDR3 is made up of 14 amino acids. Germline values: CDR1 MDHEN, CDR2 SYDVKM. Losses at the gene ends were 7 bases for V and 5 bases for J; bases not matched to a gene: 6. The CDR3 DNA follows: TGTGCCAGCAAAGGGGGACAGGTCAATGAAAAACTGTTTTTT. Amino acid sequence: CASKGGQVNEKLFF.

The V gene is TRBV10-1, the J gene TRBJ2-3; D call uncertain. Germline lookup yields CDR1 WNHNN and CDR2 SYGVQD (reference sequence). The CDR3 totals 12 residues. Trimming removed 6 bases at V and 3 bases at J, with 7 bases between. The CDR3: CASRGNTDTQYF. As DNA, the CDR3 is TGCGCCAGCAGGGGGAATACAGATACGCAGTATTTT.

The J gene is TRBJ1-4, the V gene TRBV7-9; TRBD1 matches at 8 bases. The germline V gene has CDR1 SEHNR and CDR2 FQNEAQ (reference sequence). This CDR3 is built from 17 residues. V was pared by 1 base and J by 0 bases, with 4 bases of the junction left unmatched. The CDR3 nucleotides are TGTGCCAGCAGCTTAGGGGACAGGCCTGCAACTAATGAAAAACTGTTTTTT. Translating gives CASSLGDRPATNEKLFF.

The rearrangement uses TRBV10-3 and TRBJ2-5; weak D call: TRBD1 (6 bases). Trimming removed 3 bases at V and 2 bases at J, with 10 bases between. The CDR3 has 14 residues. Germline loops: CDR1 ENHRY, CDR2 SYGVKD. The CDR3 loop reads CAISEMTGQETQYF. Here the CDR3 DNA reads TGTGCCATCAGTGAAATGACAGGACAAGAGACCCAGTACTTC.

This rearrangement joins TRBV4-1 to TRBJ1-1; 9 bases are a match to TRBD1. V was clipped by 3 bases and J by 1 base; unmatched bases: 3. The CDR3 extends over 15 amino acids. In germline, CDR1 is MGHRA, CDR2 YSYEKL. As DNA, the CDR3 is TGCGCCAGCAGCCATGGGGACAGGGAGAACACTGAAGCTTTCTTT. Protein: CASSHGDRENTEAFF.

This clone has only one observation. The chain has TRBV6-1 and TRBJ2-7, with 9 nucleotides matching TRBD1. Germline loops: CDR1 MNHNS, CDR2 SASEGT. This CDR3 region has 14 residues. Trimming took 10 bases from V and 3 from J; bases not matched to a gene: 10. CDR3 protein: CATAPGQGFYEQYF. Written as DNA, the CDR3 is TGTGCCACCGCCCCGGGACAGGGATTCTACGAGCAGTACTTC.

The CDR3 spells CAWRSGLTTEAFF. In nucleotides, the CDR3 is TGTGCCTGGCGTTCTGGGTTGACCACTGAAGCTTTCTTT. The V and J genes are TRBV30 and TRBJ1-1, with D unclear. The CDR3 loop spans 13 amino acids. V dropped 5 bases and J dropped 4 bases, with 14 bases sitting between them. CDR1 GTSNPN and CDR2 SVGIG come from the germline V gene (reference sequence).

This chain uses TRBV5-1 with TRBJ2-5, with D possibly being TRBD2 (5 bases). Germline V lookup: CDR1 SGHRS, CDR2 YFSETQ. CDR3 size: 14 residues. The V end was cut by 5 bases, the J end by 2 bases, with 13 bases between. The DNA of the CDR3 is TGCGCCAGCAGTAGGACTTACACACAAGAGACCCAGTACTTC. It codes for CASSRTYTQETQYF.